The rows below give T cell receptor beta chains drawn from one sample of a study of T-cell memory formation after mild COVID-19. MiXCR, run by TCRdb on the 5' RACE reads, gives a single entry per CDR3 protein. Seen here are 350,000 to 400,000 distinct CDR3 sequences, 13% to 15% observed once, and the top ten hold around a fifth. Sequenced input: PBMCs or a T cell subset sorted from them (not recorded which). The source is a man aged 18 to 30 who had mild COVID-19 (a few samples of this study predate the infection). Cell type and time point are not known. CDR3s include the opening cysteine and the closing phenylalanine or tryptophan. Each record gives: J gene, V gene, D gene, CDR3 length, clone size, CDR3 protein, CDR3 DNA. The D gene is left open where the match is weak. Clone sizes are given selectively: once, few, many, or a class where the clone is expanded.

J: TRBJ2-3
V: TRBV20-1
D: TRBD2
length: 18
size: few
CDR3: CSGGAGLAGGKGSDTQYF
DNA: TGCAGCGGAGGAGCCGGACTAGCGGGGGGCAAGGGGTCAGATACGCAGTATTTT

J: TRBJ1-3
V: TRBV14
D: NA
length: 14
size: few
CDR3: CASSQSGSGNTIYF
DNA: TGTGCCAGCAGCCAATCGGGGTCTGGAAACACCATATATTTT

J: TRBJ2-5
V: TRBV30
D: NA
length: 13
size: NA
CDR3: CAWSGQTSETQYF
DNA: TGTGCCTGGAGCGGACAGACGTCCGAGACCCAGTACTTC

J: TRBJ1-6
V: TRBV5-1
D: TRBD1
length: 14
size: few
CDR3: CASSDTGGDSPLHF
DNA: TGCGCCAGCAGCGATACAGGGGGGGATTCACCCCTCCACTTT

J: TRBJ1-5
V: TRBV9
D: NA
length: 14
size: few
CDR3: CASSARGVSQPQHF
DNA: TGTGCCAGCAGCGCCCGTGGTGTGAGTCAGCCCCAGCATTTT

J: TRBJ2-2
V: TRBV7-8
D: TRBD2
length: 20
size: few
CDR3: CASSLRLISGGHTNTGELFF
DNA: TGTGCCAGCAGCCTGCGACTGATTAGCGGGGGCCATACCAACACCGGGGAGCTGTTTTTT

J: TRBJ1-1
V: TRBV6-6
D: TRBD1
length: 16
size: NA
CDR3: CASSYSAEGAFAEAFF
DNA: TGTGCCAGCAGTTACTCGGCGGAGGGGGCTTTTGCTGAAGCTTTCTTT

J: TRBJ2-1
V: TRBV6-6
D: TRBD2
length: 16
size: NA
CDR3: CASRGIAGGLYNEQFF
DNA: TGTGCCAGCAGGGGCATAGCGGGGGGCCTTTACAATGAGCAGTTCTTC

J: TRBJ1-5
V: TRBV24-1
D: NA
length: 13
size: many
CDR3: CATSGTRDQPQHF
DNA: TGTGCCACCAGTGGCACACGCGATCAGCCCCAGCATTTT

J: TRBJ2-5
V: TRBV15
D: TRBD2
length: 15
size: NA
CDR3: CATSRGDSGGETQYF
DNA: TGTGCCACCAGCAGAGGGGATAGCGGGGGAGAGACCCAGTACTTC

J: TRBJ2-3
V: TRBV2
D: TRBD2
length: 15
size: few
CDR3: CASSGLAGSTDTQYF
DNA: TGTGCCAGCAGTGGTCTAGCGGGGAGCACAGATACGCAGTATTTT

J: TRBJ2-5
V: TRBV2
D: TRBD1
length: 13
size: NA
CDR3: CASLGQDQETQYF
DNA: TGTGCCAGCCTCGGACAGGATCAAGAGACCCAGTACTTC

J: TRBJ2-1
V: TRBV11-2
D: NA
length: 17
size: NA
CDR3: CASSLRGLNGPYNEQFF
DNA: TGTGCCAGCAGCTTGCGCGGACTCAACGGCCCCTACAATGAGCAGTTCTTC